This is a list of T cell receptor beta chains from one sample in a study of T-cell memory formation after mild COVID-19. A single record per CDR3 protein comes from TCRdb applying MiXCR to the 5' RACE reads. This table has roughly 300,000 distinct CDR3 sequences, roughly an eighth appearing once. The sequenced sample consisted of PBMCs or a T cell subset sorted from them (not recorded which). These receptors all come from a man aged 18-30 years who had mild COVID-19 (a few samples of this study predate the infection). Cell type and time point are not known. CDR3s include the opening cysteine and the closing phenylalanine or tryptophan. A D gene is named only where the DNA matches it firmly. Rows may omit the clone size; those that give it use once, few, many or a size class.

size | J | V | D | DNA | CDR3
few | TRBJ1-5 | TRBV7-9 | - | TGTGCCAGCAGCGAGGGGTGGGTCAATCAGCCCCAGCATTTT | CASSEGWVNQPQHF
- | TRBJ2-7 | TRBV6-1 | - | TGTGCCAGCATCGACGGGGTAGGGGCGGATACTGCCTACGAGCAGTACTTC | CASIDGVGADTAYEQYF
- | TRBJ1-2 | TRBV4-3 | - | TGCGGCAGCAGCCAGGTACCAGGTGGAATCTATGGCTACACCTTC | CGSSQVPGGIYGYTF
many | TRBJ2-5 | TRBV5-1 | - | TGCGCCAGCAGCTCAGCGGACAGTATCCAGACCCAGTACTTC | CASSSADSIQTQYF
few | TRBJ2-3 | TRBV24-1 | - | TGTGCCACCAGTGATTTCGGGGGAGCCGATACGCAGTATTTT | CATSDFGGADTQYF
few | TRBJ2-2 | TRBV6-2/TRBV6-3 | - | TGTGCCAGCAGTTATTATCGTCACTCGAACACCGGGGAGCTGTTTTTT | CASSYYRHSNTGELFF
few | TRBJ2-2 | TRBV30 | - | TGTGCCTGGAGTGTACCCCGGATCCCGGTCGGGGAGCTGTTTTTT | CAWSVPRIPVGELFF
- | TRBJ2-3 | TRBV12-3/TRBV12-4 | - | TGTGCCAGCAGTTTCGGTTCGGCCGGCGATACGCAGTATTTT | CASSFGSAGDTQYF
few | TRBJ2-1 | TRBV6-2/TRBV6-3 | - | TGTGCCAGCACCCTTCCCGGGAAAATAAGTGTCAATGAGCAGTTCTTC | CASTLPGKISVNEQFF
- | TRBJ1-1 | TRBV4-3 | - | TGCGCCAGCAGCCCGCATCTAACCGGGACACTTGTCGATACTGAAGCTTTCTTT | CASSPHLTGTLVDTEAFF
- | TRBJ1-4 | TRBV7-9 | TRBD1 | TGTGCCAGCAGCTTGTGGACAGGGGGTCGAACTAATGAAAAACTGTTTTTT | CASSLWTGGRTNEKLFF
- | TRBJ2-5 | TRBV24-1 | TRBD1 | TGTGCCACCAGTGCGGGGACAGGGCAAGAGACCCAGTACTTC | CATSAGTGQETQYF
many | TRBJ1-1 | TRBV5-1 | - | TGCGCCAGCAGCTTCTCAGGGAAATGGGGCACTGAAGCTTTCTTT | CASSFSGKWGTEAFF
few | TRBJ1-1 | TRBV18 | - | TGTGCCAGCTCACCAGGGGGGCCGAACACTGAAGCTTTCTTT | CASSPGGPNTEAFF
- | TRBJ2-1 | TRBV7-9 | - | TGTGCCAGCAGCTTAGTCCGTGCCTCACCGTGGAATGAGCAGTTCTTC | CASSLVRASPWNEQFF
- | TRBJ1-6 | TRBV25-1 | TRBD1 | TGTGCCAGCACCCGAACAGGGGAGAGGTCACCCCTCCACTTT | CASTRTGERSPLHF
- | TRBJ2-7 | TRBV2 | - | TGTGCCAGCAGTGAGTACCAGCTCTCCTACGAGCAGTACTTC | CASSEYQLSYEQYF
- | TRBJ2-1 | TRBV7-6 | TRBD2 | TGTGCCAGCAGCTCGGGACTAGCGGCAGATGAGCAGTTCTTC | CASSSGLAADEQFF
few | TRBJ1-2 | TRBV4-1 | TRBD1 | TGCGCCAGCAGCCCTCCGGCCCCGAGGGGGCGAGACTATGGCTACACCTTC | CASSPPAPRGRDYGYTF
- | TRBJ1-1 | TRBV7-6 | TRBD1 | TGTGCCAGCAGCGCCGGGACAGGGTTTAACACTGAAGCTTTCTTT | CASSAGTGFNTEAFF
- | TRBJ2-1 | TRBV20-1 | TRBD2 | TGCAGTGCTAGGTCAAGCGGGGGGGTCAATGAGCAGTTCTTC | CSARSSGGVNEQFF
- | TRBJ1-1 | TRBV7-9 | - | TGTGCCAGCAGCTCCCCATGGACAGCGCTTGAAGCTTTCTTT | CASSSPWTALEAFF
- | TRBJ2-1 | TRBV7-8 | - | TGTGCCAGCAGCTACGCCGGGGGCCTCAATGAGCAGTTCTTC | CASSYAGGLNEQFF
- | TRBJ1-1 | TRBV11-2 | - | TGTGCCAGCAGCTTTGGCAGGGAGGGTGGCACTGAAGCTTTCTTT | CASSFGREGGTEAFF
- | TRBJ2-3 | TRBV7-9 | - | TGTGCCAGCAGCTTAGCCGGCGGGGTCACAGATACGCAGTATTTT | CASSLAGGVTDTQYF
- | TRBJ1-6 | TRBV7-2 | - | TGTGCCAGCAGCTTAAGGGGGGAGTCACCCCTCCACTTT | CASSLRGESPLHF
- | TRBJ1-1 | TRBV2 | - | TGTGCCAGCCGATACGGGATCACTGAAGCTTTCTTT | CASRYGITEAFF
few | TRBJ2-7 | TRBV5-1 | - | TGCGCCAGCAGCTTGGAATGGGGGGGCTCCTCCTACGAGCAGTACTTC | CASSLEWGGSSYEQYF
few | TRBJ2-7 | TRBV6-5 | - | TGTGCCAGCAGACTGGGAAGGTCCTACGAGCAGTACTTC | CASRLGRSYEQYF
- | TRBJ2-7 | TRBV4-1 | TRBD2 | TGCGCCAGCAGCCAGGAGCGGGGCGACTACGAGCAGTACTTC | CASSQERGDYEQYF
- | TRBJ2-2 | TRBV4-1 | TRBD1 | TGCGCCAGCAGCCAAGGTATCGGACAGGGAGTCGTCACCGGGGAGCTGTTTTTT | CASSQGIGQGVVTGELFF
few | TRBJ1-1 | TRBV19 | - | TGTGCCAGTGGGGGCGGGTGGACTGAAGCTTTCTTT | CASGGGWTEAFF